This T cell receptor beta chain originates from a study of T cells in Graves' hyperthyroidism and ophthalmopathy. Background on the study: Any treatment followed the collection of peripheral blood at initial diagnosis.

What was amplified from RNA transcripts were TCR beta CDR3 regions. First-round RT-PCR targeting the TCR CDR3 was performed with the HTBI primer set. TCRdb re-called the multiplex PCR reads with MiXCR, one entry per CDR3 protein. The sample consists of more than 300,000 distinct CDR3 sequences, 15% to 20% of them appearing once. Each diagnosis drew on symptoms, thyroxine, TRAb, thyroid ultrasound and orbital computed tomography findings. The CDR3 covers 14 residues. Germline V CDR1 and CDR2: DFQATT, SNEGSKA (reference sequence). Trimming cost V 3 bases and J 0 bases, with 11 bases left between them. This rearrangement joins TRBV20-1 to TRBJ1-1; tentative D call: TRBD1 (5 bases). The sequence was obtained from a woman aged 30 to 39 with Graves' hyperthyroidism that later progressed to Graves' ophthalmopathy. The specimen was blood. CDR3: CSASSGSVNTEAFF. The DNA of the CDR3 is TGCAGTGCTAGCTCAGGGTCGGTGAACACTGAAGCTTTCTTT.